The 28 T cell receptor beta chains presented below share a single source sample, sequenced in a study of siplizumab effects on memory and regulatory T cells. Repertoires were generated with immunoSEQ multiplex PCR, while TCRdb's copy carries only in-frame clones and drops some. The sample lists 80,000 to 95,000 clones, 85% to 95% occurring once. Sequenced: CD8+ T cells sorted from blood. Every receptor here comes from a human donor in good health.

CDR3 sequence (DNA): TGCAGCGTTGAAGATTCGCGACTACTCTACAATGAGCAGTTCTTC. This codes for CSVEDSRLLYNEQFF. J is TRBJ2-1 and V is TRBV29-1; a weak D match, TRBD2 (5 bases). The germline V gene has CDR1 SQVTM and CDR2 ANQGSEA. This CDR3 comprises 15 residues. V lost 0 bases and J lost 3, with 12 bases in between.

The chain links TRBV11-2 to TRBJ2-7, with TRBD2 matching 7 bases. The CDR3 runs to 16 residues. V dropped 2 bases and J dropped 4; count of bases not matched to a gene: 11. Germline V gene sequence: CDR1 SGHAT, CDR2 FQNNGV. Here the CDR3 reads CASSLNGDYNYYEQYF. CDR3 nucleotides: TGTGCCAGCAGCTTAAACGGGGACTACAATTATTACGAGCAGTACTTC.

This clone came up a few times. V usage is TRBV19 and J usage is TRBJ1-5, with 9 bases fitting TRBD1. In germline, CDR1 is LNHDA, CDR2 SQIVND (reference sequence). The CDR3 is made up of 15 amino acids. Trimming at V came to 6 bases and at J to 5 bases, leaving 8 bases not matched to a gene. The CDR3, as DNA: TGTGCCAGTAGCCCAATCCGGGACAGGGATCAGCCCCAGCATTTT. It is translated as CASSPIRDRDQPQHF.

The chain employs TRBV7-6 and TRBJ2-7; D unclear. Trimming shortened V by 7 bases and J by 5 bases, and 12 bases separated the two germline ends. The length of the CDR3 is 12 residues. Per germline, CDR1 SGHVS and CDR2 FNYEAQ. The CDR3 spells CASTSVGDEQYF. CDR3 bases: TGTGCCAGCACCTCAGTTGGGGACGAGCAGTACTTC. The full variable domain, rest sourced from reference TRBV7-6 and TRBJ2-7, is GAGVSQSPRYKVTKRGQDVALRCDPISGHVSLYWYRQALGQGPEFLTYFNYEAQQDKSGLPNDRFSAERPEGSISTLTIQRTEQRDSAMYRCASTSVGDEQYFGPGTRLTVT.

The V gene is TRBV28, the J gene TRBJ1-5; a possible D gene is TRBD1 (5 bases). Germline loops: CDR1 MDHEN, CDR2 SYDVKM. The CDR3 extends over 14 amino acids. Trimming stripped 8 bases from V and 6 bases from J, with 17 bases between. The CDR3 nucleotides read TGTGCCAGCTCTTTACCGGGGGGGGGTCAGCCCCAGCATTTT. It translates to CASSLPGGGQPQHF.

This rearrangement joins TRBV4-3 to TRBJ2-3, with TRBD2 identical over 8 bases. V shed 7 bases, J shed 1 base, and the junction held 7 bases outside the gene matches. Germline V lookup: CDR1 LGHNA, CDR2 YSLEER. The CDR3 totals 15 residues. The CDR3 region is CASKAGVRGTDTQYF. CDR3 DNA sequence: TGCGCCAGCAAAGCGGGAGTGAGAGGCACAGATACGCAGTATTTT.

This clone was observed a few times. V is TRBV11-2 and J is TRBJ2-5; TRBD2 matches at 11 bases. The CDR3 has 16 residues. V shed 9 bases and J 3 bases; nucleotides not matched to a gene: 12. The germline V gene encodes CDR1 SGHAT and CDR2 FQNNGV. The CDR3 coding sequence is TGTGCCAGTAAAATTCATCCGGGACTAGCGGAAGAGACCCAGTACTTC. Protein product: CASKIHPGLAEETQYF.

The V call is TRBV5-6, the J call TRBJ2-1; D not certain. The CDR3 has 16 residues. Trimming cost V 3 bases and J 4 bases, with 17 bases left between them. Germline CDR1 reads SGHDT; CDR2 reads YYEEEE. The CDR3 sequence: CASSSLNPPFYNEQFF. CDR3 DNA: TGTGCCAGCAGCTCACTTAACCCTCCTTTTTACAATGAGCAGTTCTTC.

This chain joins TRBV7-9 and TRBJ2-3; 9 bases agree with TRBD1. The ends lost 7 bases at V and 0 bases at J; junction bases unmatched: 8. Germline assignment: CDR1 SEHNR and CDR2 FQNEAQ (reference sequence). This CDR3 has 16 amino acids. The CDR3 reads CASNPRQGGSTDTQYF. CDR3 nucleotide sequence: TGTGCCAGCAATCCACGACAGGGGGGGAGCACAGATACGCAGTATTTT.

The V and J genes are TRBV7-8 and TRBJ2-5; 7 nucleotides match TRBD2. Germline CDR1 is SGHVS and CDR2 is FQNEAQ. J gave up 4 bases and V 0 bases, and 5 bases lay outside the gene matches. The CDR3 contains 15 residues. The CDR3 coding sequence is TGTGCCAGCAGCTTAGCCGTGGCTAGCGGAGAGACCCAGTACTTC. Translating it yields CASSLAVASGETQYF.

This chain links TRBV4-2 with TRBJ1-3, with D hard to call. The length of the CDR3 is 15 residues. Germline-derived CDR1 and CDR2 are LGHNA and YNFKEQ. V was cut by 7 bases and J by 0 bases, with 13 bases left in between. The CDR3 DNA reads as TGTGCCAGCACCGTTCTGGCGGACTCTGGAAACACCATATATTTT. Its translation is CASTVLADSGNTIYF.

J is TRBJ2-1 and V is TRBV7-9; no reliable D call. Looked up from germline, CDR1 is SEHNR and CDR2 is FQNEAQ (reference sequence). The CDR3 has 14 residues. V lost 5 bases and J 4 bases, leaving 12 bases between the germline ends. The CDR3 spells CASSPQDEYNEQFF. In DNA form, the CDR3 reads TGTGCCAGCAGCCCCCAAGACGAATACAATGAGCAGTTCTTC. The variable domain in full, completed from reference TRBV7-9 and TRBJ2-1, reads DTGVSQNPRHKITKRGQNVTFRCDPISEHNRLYWYRQTLGQGPEFLTYFQNEAQLEKSRLLSDRFSAERPKGSFSTLEIQRTEQGDSAMYLCASSPQDEYNEQFFGPGTRLTVL.

V is TRBV7-3 and J is TRBJ2-1; TRBD2 agrees at 13 bases. The CDR3 is 18 amino acids. Germline V gene data show CDR1 as SGHTA and CDR2 as FQGTGA. J gave up 2 bases and V 1 base, and 5 bases lay outside the gene matches. DNA of the CDR3: TGTGCCAGCAGCTTAAGGACTAGCGGGAGCTTTGCCTACAATGAGCAGTTCTTC. Protein product: CASSLRTSGSFAYNEQFF.

The chain employs TRBV2 and TRBJ2-3; weak D call: TRBD1 (6 bases). V was pared by 8 bases and J by 5 bases, with 20 bases between. Germline V gene sequence: CDR1 SNHLY, CDR2 FYNNEI. This CDR3 region has 15 residues. The CDR3 region has the DNA TGTGCCAGCGGAAGTGGGGGCAGACTGGGAGATACGCAGTATTTT. This gives the protein CASGSGGRLGDTQYF.

This chain uses TRBV28 with TRBJ2-4; 7 bases are shared with TRBD2. After removal of 2 bases from V and 4 bases from J, the junction contained 8 bases not matched to a gene. CDR3 length equals 16 residues. Germline assignment: CDR1 MDHEN and CDR2 SYDVKM. The CDR3 DNA sequence: TGTGCCAGCAGTTTAACCTTGACTAGCAGAAAAAACATTCAGTACTTC. The encoded protein is CASSLTLTSRKNIQYF.

CDR3 nucleotide sequence: TGCGCCAGCAGCTTGGGAGGGTGGACAGATACGCAGTATTTT. The encoded protein is CASSLGGWTDTQYF. The V gene is TRBV5-1, the J gene TRBJ2-3; TRBD2 is a possible D gene (5 bases). Germline CDR1 is SGHRS and CDR2 is YFSETQ. The ends were cut back, 0 bases at V and 3 bases at J, with 8 bases in the middle. This CDR3 region has 14 residues.

The chain recombines TRBV5-1 with TRBJ2-1; 11 bases are a match to TRBD1. The CDR3 length is 16 residues. Unmatched junction bases numbered 8, after V lost 4 bases and J lost 5 bases. Germline V gene data show CDR1 as SGHRS and CDR2 as YFSETQ. The CDR3 DNA reads TGCGCCAGCAGCCGCACCGGGACAGGGGGGGACAATGAGCAGTTCTTC. Residues: CASSRTGTGGDNEQFF.

The chain is built from TRBV5-1 and TRBJ1-4; TRBD1 is a possible D gene (5 bases). The CDR3 length is 16 residues. V lost 4 bases, J lost 3 bases, and 16 bases lay in between. Looked up from germline, CDR1 is SGHRS and CDR2 is YFSETQ. CDR3: CASSQQQTASNEKLFF. The DNA for the CDR3 is TGCGCCAGCAGCCAACAACAGACAGCTTCTAATGAAAAACTGTTTTTT.

The V call is TRBV10-1, the J call TRBJ2-5; maybe TRBD2 (6 bases). Germline CDR1 reads WNHNN; CDR2 reads SYGVQD (reference sequence). The ends were cut back, 0 bases at V and 5 bases at J, with 16 bases in the middle. The CDR3 spans 16 residues. CDR3 nucleotides: TGCGCCAGCAGTGAGTCGATCGGGGGAGTCGGGGAGACCCAGTACTTC. This translates into CASSESIGGVGETQYF.

The rearrangement joins TRBV5-6 to TRBJ1-4; no firm D call. CDR1 SGHDT and CDR2 YYEEEE come from the germline V gene. The CDR3 runs 16 residues. The V gene lost 0 bases and the J gene lost 0 bases, with 9 bases spanning the gap. CDR3 DNA sequence: TGTGCCAGCAGCTTGGTGAGGGCCCCAACTAATGAAAAACTGTTTTTT. Its protein product is CASSLVRAPTNEKLFF.

The gene calls are TRBV28 and TRBJ2-7, with TRBD2 matching over 7 bases. The trim removed 7 bases at V and 0 bases at J, leaving 6 bases unmatched. The CDR3 length is 14 residues. CDR1 is MDHEN and CDR2 is SYDVKM in the germline V gene. For the CDR3, the DNA is TGTGCCAGCACCCGAGCGGGGAGCTCCTACGAGCAGTACTTC. Protein sequence: CASTRAGSSYEQYF.

CDR3 sequence: CASSDAGETDTQYF. The DNA for the CDR3 is TGTGCCAGCAGCGATGCGGGGGAGACAGATACGCAGTATTTT. V gene TRBV11-3 combines with J gene TRBJ2-3, with TRBD2 matching over 7 bases. The CDR3 totals 14 residues. Germline loops: CDR1 SGHNT, CDR2 YENEEA. The J segment lost 3 bases and the V segment lost 5 bases, leaving 5 bases of the junction unmatched.

This chain uses TRBV19 with TRBJ2-7; weak D call: TRBD2 (5 bases). Trimming shortened V by 8 bases and J by 2 bases, and 10 bases separated the two germline ends. Germline CDR1 is LNHDA and CDR2 is SQIVND (reference sequence). This CDR3 comprises 12 residues. The chain's CDR3 is CASQNGAYEQYF. The CDR3 bases are TGTGCCAGTCAAAACGGGGCCTACGAGCAGTACTTC.

The chain has TRBV11-2 and TRBJ2-1, with TRBD2 identical over 11 bases. The CDR3 has 17 residues. The germline CDR1 and CDR2 sequences are SGHAT and FQNNGV. The J segment lost 7 bases and the V segment lost 5 bases, leaving 13 bases of the junction unmatched. CDR3 nucleotide sequence: TGTGCCAGCAGCATCACTAGCGGGAGACCTGCGCGGAATGAGCAGTTCTTC. Translating gives CASSITSGRPARNEQFF.

V gene TRBV9 combines with J gene TRBJ2-5, with 7 bases matching TRBD2. V shed 0 bases and J 9 bases; nucleotides not matched to a gene: 5. There are 13 residues in the CDR3. Germline V gene sequence: CDR1 SGDLS, CDR2 YYNGEE. In DNA, the CDR3 is TGTGCCAGCAGCGTAGTTGGCAGCGGGGCCCAGTACTTC. Amino acid sequence: CASSVVGSGAQYF.

This chain connects TRBV28 to TRBJ2-5, with D uncertain. Trimming shortened V by 5 bases and J by 1 base, and 11 bases separated the two germline ends. Germline-derived CDR1 and CDR2 are MDHEN and SYDVKM. This CDR3 has 14 residues. The CDR3 DNA follows: TGTGCCAGCAGTCCTAAGTGGCTCCAAGAGACCCAGTACTTC. Translated, it gives CASSPKWLQETQYF.

This clone is medium-sized within its sample. V usage is TRBV5-6 and J usage is TRBJ1-2, with D tentatively TRBD1 (5 bases). Germline V CDR1 and CDR2: SGHDT, YYEEEE. V lost 2 bases to trimming and J lost 3 bases, with 17 bases between them. The CDR3 is made up of 16 amino acids. The DNA for the CDR3 is TGTGCCAGCAGCTTTAAATCGGGGCAGACTTACTATGGCTACACCTTC. This sequence encodes CASSFKSGQTYYGYTF.

J is TRBJ2-1 and V is TRBV29-1, with a weak D call TRBD1 (5 bases). The CDR3 sequence is 10 residues long. CDR1 is SQVTM, CDR2 ANQGSEA, per germline. Trimming took off 5 bases at V and 8 bases at J, with 7 bases between the two ends. The CDR3 region is CSVTGDEQFF. The CDR3 coding sequence is TGCAGCGTTACAGGCGATGAGCAGTTCTTC.